This T cell receptor (beta chain) comes out of a study of tissue T cells after allogeneic stem cell transplantation. Measured with immunoSEQ multiplex PCR; TCRdb has only the in-frame clones, and not every one. The data show over 850 clones, with around 50% seen just once and about 42% held by the top ten. About this clone: The gene symbols are mouse symbols. The read ends 1 residue shy of where the CDR3 ends; the end is completed using the germline J gene.

As to time point: mouse harvest day 14 after allogeneic transplant. Mouse grafts combined 10^7 T-cell-depleted bone marrow cells with 10^6 splenic CD5+ T cells. Tissues came from B6→BALB/c major-mismatch GVHD mice at day 7 or 14. V dropped 0 bases and J dropped 4; count of bases not matched to a gene: 3. The CDR3 length is 14 residues. Looked up from germline, CDR1 is SGHND and CDR2 is FRSKSL. The clonotype was recovered from a female BALB/c mouse given C57BL/6 T cells with graft-versus-host disease after an allogeneic hematopoietic cell transplant. Sequencing was carried out using spleen. The gene calls are TRBV15 and TRBJ2-7, with 7 bases lining up with TRBD2. CDR3 in amino acids: CASSLAGTEYEQYF. Partial CDR3 DNA: TGTGCCAGCAGTTTAGCCGGGACTGAGTATGAACAGTAC.